The present T cell receptor beta chain was sequenced within a study of T cells after posttransplantation cyclophosphamide. Notes on the study in general: Recipient CMV seropositivity and CMV reactivation strongly tracked TRB clonality. Tissue-infiltrating T cells from skin or gut overlapped little with blood T cells.

The J segment lost 3 bases and the V segment lost 5 bases, leaving 6 bases of the junction unmatched. Germline V CDR1 and CDR2: SEHNR, FQNEAQ (reference sequence). The CDR3 contains 14 residues. Treatment was busulfan-fludarabine conditioning, a marrow graft, and cyclophosphamide on days +3 and +4. On this clone: Its antigen is as yet unknown.

Clones were read by immunoSEQ multiplex PCR, and TCRdb kept only the in-frame ones, dropping some. In the table there are more than 2,500 clones, about 63% of which are singletons. The starting material was PBMCs, obtained 30 days after allogeneic stem cell transplant with posttransplant cyclophosphamide. The TCR sequence derives from a female patient aged 50 to 60 who received an allogeneic stem cell transplant from a related donor, was CMV-positive, and had no GVHD. Part of the T cells may come from the graft donor. V usage is TRBV7-9 and J usage is TRBJ1-1, with 7 bases fitting TRBD1. The CDR3 spells CASSADRDYTEAFF. CDR3 nucleotide sequence: TGTGCCAGCAGCGCAGACAGGGACTACACTGAAGCTTTCTTT.